This T cell receptor (beta chain) was obtained from a study of blood T cells in healthy people across ages. This clonotype was seen ten or more times. A sample-barcoded 5' primer and a J-beta primer mix were used in a second PCR of roughly 6 to 11 cycles. TCRdb re-called the 5' RACE reads through MiXCR, storing one row per CDR3 protein. The table has about 1.6 million distinct CDR3 sequences, about 35% seen once; the top ten hold around 11%. The sample comprised blood. The source of this sequence is a woman in her 30s in good health.

The CDR3 region is CASYRDRGYEQYF. The DNA of the CDR3 is TGCGCCAGTTACCGGGACAGGGGTTACGAGCAGTACTTC. The V call is TRBV5-1, the J call TRBJ2-7, with TRBD1 matching 10 bases. CDR1 and CDR2 from the germline V gene are SGHRS and YFSETQ. The CDR3 consists of 13 residues. V shed 8 bases and J 4 bases; nucleotides not matched to a gene: 6.